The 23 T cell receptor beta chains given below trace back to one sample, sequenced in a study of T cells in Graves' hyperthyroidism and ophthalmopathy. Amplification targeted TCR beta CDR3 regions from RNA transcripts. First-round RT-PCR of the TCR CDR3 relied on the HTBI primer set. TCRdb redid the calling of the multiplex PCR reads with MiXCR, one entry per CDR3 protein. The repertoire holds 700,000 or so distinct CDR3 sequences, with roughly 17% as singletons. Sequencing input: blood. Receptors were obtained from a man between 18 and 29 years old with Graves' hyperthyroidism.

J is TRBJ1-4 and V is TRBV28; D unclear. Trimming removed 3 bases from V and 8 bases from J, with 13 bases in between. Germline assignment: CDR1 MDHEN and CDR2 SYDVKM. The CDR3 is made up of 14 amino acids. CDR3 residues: CASSFSQNGEKLFF. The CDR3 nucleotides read TGTGCCAGCAGTTTTTCTCAGAACGGCGAAAAACTGTTTTTT.

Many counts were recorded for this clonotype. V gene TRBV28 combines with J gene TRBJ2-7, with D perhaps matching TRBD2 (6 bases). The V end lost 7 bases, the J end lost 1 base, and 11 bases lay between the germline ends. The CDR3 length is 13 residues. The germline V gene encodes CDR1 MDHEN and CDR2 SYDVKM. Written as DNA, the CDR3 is TGTGCCAGCACCGGCGGGACTTCCTACGAGCAGTACTTC. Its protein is CASTGGTSYEQYF.

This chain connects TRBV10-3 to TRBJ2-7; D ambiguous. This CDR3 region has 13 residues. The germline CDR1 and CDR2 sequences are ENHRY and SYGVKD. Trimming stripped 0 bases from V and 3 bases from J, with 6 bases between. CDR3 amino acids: CAISESGSYEQYF. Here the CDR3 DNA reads TGTGCCATCAGTGAGTCTGGTAGCTACGAGCAGTACTTC.

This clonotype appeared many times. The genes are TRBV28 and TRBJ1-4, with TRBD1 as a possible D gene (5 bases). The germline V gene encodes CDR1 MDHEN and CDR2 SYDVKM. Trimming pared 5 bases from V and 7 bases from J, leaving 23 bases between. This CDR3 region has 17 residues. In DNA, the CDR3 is TGTGCCAGCAGTCCACGTCGCGGGTTTTCAAGGGGTGAAAAACTGTTTTTT. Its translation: CASSPRRGFSRGEKLFF.

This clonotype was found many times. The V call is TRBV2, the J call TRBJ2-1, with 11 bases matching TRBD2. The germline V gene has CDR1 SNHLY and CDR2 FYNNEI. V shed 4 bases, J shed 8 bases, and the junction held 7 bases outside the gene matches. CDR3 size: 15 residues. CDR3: CASSGTSGYIDEQFF. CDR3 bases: TGTGCCAGCAGTGGGACTAGCGGGTATATTGATGAGCAGTTCTTC.

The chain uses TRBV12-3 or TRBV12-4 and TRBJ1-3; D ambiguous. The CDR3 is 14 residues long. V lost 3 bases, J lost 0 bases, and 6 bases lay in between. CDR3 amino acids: CASSLWYSGNTIYF. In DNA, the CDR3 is TGTGCCAGCAGTTTGTGGTACTCTGGAAACACCATATATTTT.

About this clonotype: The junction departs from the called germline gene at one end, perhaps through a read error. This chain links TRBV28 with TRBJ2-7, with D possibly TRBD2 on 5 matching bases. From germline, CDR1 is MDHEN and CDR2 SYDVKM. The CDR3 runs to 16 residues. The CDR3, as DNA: TGTGCCGGCAGCCCGGGTGGTCTGGGGAGCTCCTACGAGCAGTACTTC. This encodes CAGSPGGLGSSYEQYF.

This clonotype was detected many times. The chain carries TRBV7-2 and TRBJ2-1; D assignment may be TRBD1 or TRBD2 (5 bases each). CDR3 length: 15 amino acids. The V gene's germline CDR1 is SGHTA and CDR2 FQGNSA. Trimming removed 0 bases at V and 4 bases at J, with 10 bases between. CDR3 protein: CASSLALGRYNEQFF. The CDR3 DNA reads TGTGCCAGCAGCTTAGCGCTGGGACGGTACAATGAGCAGTTCTTC.

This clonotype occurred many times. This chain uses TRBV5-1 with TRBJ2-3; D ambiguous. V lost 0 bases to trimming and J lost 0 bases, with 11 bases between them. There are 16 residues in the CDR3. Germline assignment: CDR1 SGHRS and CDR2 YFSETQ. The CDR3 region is CASSLGHTLSTDTQYF. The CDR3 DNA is TGCGCCAGCAGCTTGGGTCACACCCTAAGCACAGATACGCAGTATTTT.

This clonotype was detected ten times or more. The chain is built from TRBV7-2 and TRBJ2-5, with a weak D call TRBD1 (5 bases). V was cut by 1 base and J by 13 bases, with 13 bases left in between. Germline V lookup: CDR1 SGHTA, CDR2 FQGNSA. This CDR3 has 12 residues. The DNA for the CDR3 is TGTGCCAGCAGCTTAGTAGGGGCAGTTCCGTACTTC. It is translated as CASSLVGAVPYF.

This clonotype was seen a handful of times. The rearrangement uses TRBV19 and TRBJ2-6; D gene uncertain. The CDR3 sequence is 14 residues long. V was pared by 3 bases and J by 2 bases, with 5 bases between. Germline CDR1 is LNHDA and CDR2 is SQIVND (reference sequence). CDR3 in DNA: TGTGCCAGTAGTATGAGGACTGGGGCCAACGTCCTGACTTTC. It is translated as CASSMRTGANVLTF. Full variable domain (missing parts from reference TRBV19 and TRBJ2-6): DGGITQSPKYLFRKEGQNVTLSCEQNLNHDAMYWYRQDPGQGLRLIYYSQIVNDFQKGDIAEGYSVSREKKESFPLTVTSAQKNPTAFYLCASSMRTGANVLTFGAGSRLTVL.

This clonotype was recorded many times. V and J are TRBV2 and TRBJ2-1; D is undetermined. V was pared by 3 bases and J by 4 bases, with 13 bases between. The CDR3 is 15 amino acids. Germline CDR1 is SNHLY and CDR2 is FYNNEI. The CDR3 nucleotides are TGTGCCAGCAGTGACGAAGTCGAGTCGTACAATGAGCAGTTCTTC. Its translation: CASSDEVESYNEQFF.

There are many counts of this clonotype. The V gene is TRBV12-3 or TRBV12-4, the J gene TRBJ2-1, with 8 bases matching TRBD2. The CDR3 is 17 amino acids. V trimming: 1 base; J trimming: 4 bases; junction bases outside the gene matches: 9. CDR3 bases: TGTGCCAGCAGTTTAGTTTTGGCGGGAGGATTGTACAATGAGCAGTTCTTC. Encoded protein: CASSLVLAGGLYNEQFF.

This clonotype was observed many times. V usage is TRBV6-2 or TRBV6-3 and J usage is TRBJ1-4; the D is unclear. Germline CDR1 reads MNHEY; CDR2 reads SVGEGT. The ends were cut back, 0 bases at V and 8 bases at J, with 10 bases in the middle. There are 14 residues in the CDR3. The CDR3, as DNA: TGTGCCAGCAGTTACTCGTCTGGTCACGAAAAACTGTTTTTT. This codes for CASSYSSGHEKLFF.

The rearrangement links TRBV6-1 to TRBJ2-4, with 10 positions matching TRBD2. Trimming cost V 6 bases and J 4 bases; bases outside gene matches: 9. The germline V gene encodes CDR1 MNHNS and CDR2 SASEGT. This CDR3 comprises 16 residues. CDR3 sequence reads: CASRDRGLAHKNIQYF. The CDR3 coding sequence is TGTGCCAGCAGGGATAGGGGACTAGCGCATAAAAACATTCAGTACTTC.

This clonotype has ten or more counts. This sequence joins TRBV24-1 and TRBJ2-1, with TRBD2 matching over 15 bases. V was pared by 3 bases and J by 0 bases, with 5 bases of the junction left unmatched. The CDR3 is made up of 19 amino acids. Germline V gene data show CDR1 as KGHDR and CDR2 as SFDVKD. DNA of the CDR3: TGTGCCACCAGTGATGGGACTAGCGGGAGGTCTAGCTCCTACAATGAGCAGTTCTTC. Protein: CATSDGTSGRSSSYNEQFF.

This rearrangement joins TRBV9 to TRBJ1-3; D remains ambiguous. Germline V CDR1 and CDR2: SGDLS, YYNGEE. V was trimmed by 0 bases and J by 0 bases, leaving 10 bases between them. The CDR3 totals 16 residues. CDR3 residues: CASSVGGSSSGNTIYF. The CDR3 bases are TGTGCCAGCAGCGTAGGTGGCAGTTCCTCTGGAAACACCATATATTTT.

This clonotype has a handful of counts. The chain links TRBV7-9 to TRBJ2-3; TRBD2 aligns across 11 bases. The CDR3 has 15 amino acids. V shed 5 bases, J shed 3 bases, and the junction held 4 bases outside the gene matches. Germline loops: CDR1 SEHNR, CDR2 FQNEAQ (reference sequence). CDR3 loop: CASSARLAGTDTQYF. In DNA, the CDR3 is TGTGCCAGCAGCGCCCGACTAGCGGGAACAGATACGCAGTATTTT.

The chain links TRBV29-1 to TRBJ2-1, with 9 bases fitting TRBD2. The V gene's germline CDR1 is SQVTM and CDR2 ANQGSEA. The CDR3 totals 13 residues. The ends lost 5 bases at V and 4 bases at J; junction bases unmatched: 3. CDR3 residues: CSVSTSGYNEQFF. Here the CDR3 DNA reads TGCAGCGTTTCGACTAGCGGATACAATGAGCAGTTCTTC.

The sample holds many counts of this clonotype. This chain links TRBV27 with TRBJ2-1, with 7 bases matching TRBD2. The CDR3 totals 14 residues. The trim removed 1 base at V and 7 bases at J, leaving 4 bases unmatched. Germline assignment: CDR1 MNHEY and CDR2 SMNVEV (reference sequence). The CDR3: CASSLWGGRNEQFF. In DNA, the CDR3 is TGTGCCAGCAGTTTATGGGGGGGTCGGAATGAGCAGTTCTTC.

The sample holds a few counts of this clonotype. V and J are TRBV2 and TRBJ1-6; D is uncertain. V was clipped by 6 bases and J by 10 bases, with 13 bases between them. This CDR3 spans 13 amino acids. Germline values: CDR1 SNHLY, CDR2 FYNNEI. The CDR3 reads CASRLEGGSPLHF. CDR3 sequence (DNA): TGTGCCAGCAGGCTGGAGGGAGGGTCACCCCTCCACTTT.

CDR3 loop: CSADYGAGGENEQFF. The CDR3 coding sequence is TGCAGTGCTGACTACGGCGCGGGAGGTGAGAATGAGCAGTTCTTC. The chain recombines TRBV20-1 with TRBJ2-1; 8 bases match TRBD2. The length of the CDR3 is 15 residues. With 5 bases clipped from V and 7 bases from J, the junction kept 13 bases outside the gene matches. Germline CDR1 is DFQATT and CDR2 is SNEGSKA (reference sequence).

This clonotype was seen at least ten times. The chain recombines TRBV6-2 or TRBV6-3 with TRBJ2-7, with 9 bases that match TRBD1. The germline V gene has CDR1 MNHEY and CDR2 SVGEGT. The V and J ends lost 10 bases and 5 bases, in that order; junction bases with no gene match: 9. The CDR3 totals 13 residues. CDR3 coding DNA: TGTGCCACACGCGGACAGGGGCGTGACGAGCAGTACTTC. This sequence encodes CATRGQGRDEQYF.